The 21 T cell receptor beta chains reported below all come from one sample, sequenced in a study of control samples from healthy donors and cancer patients. The protocol was immunoSEQ multiplex PCR, while the TCRdb copy is restricted to in-frame clones and leaves out a portion. The data show 95,000 to 100,000 clones, almost 85% seen once. The sample consisted of blood. The receptor source for this set is a man in his sixties in good health.

The J gene is TRBJ1-5, the V gene TRBV4-2, with 10 bases identical to TRBD1. CDR1 and CDR2 (germline): LGHNA, YNFKEQ. The V and J ends lost 6 bases and 7 bases, in that order; junction bases with no gene match: 12. This CDR3 is 16 amino acids long. CDR3 DNA sequence: TGTGCCAGCAGGGACTCTCGACAGGGGGCCGGACAGCCCCAGCATTTT. This gives the protein CASRDSRQGAGQPQHF.

This sequence joins TRBV6-6 and TRBJ2-7; TRBD1 agrees at 9 bases. The CDR3 runs to 15 residues. J lost 5 bases, V lost 6 bases, and 11 bases had no gene match. CDR1 MNHNY and CDR2 SVGAGI come from the germline V gene (reference sequence). This chain's CDR3 is CASRRNQDRGNEQYF. DNA of the CDR3: TGTGCCAGCAGACGTAATCAGGACAGGGGCAACGAGCAGTACTTC.

The gene calls are TRBV12-5 and TRBJ1-5, with D unclear. V lost 5 bases, J lost 4 bases, and 9 bases lay in between. This CDR3 has 13 amino acids. In germline, CDR1 is LGHNT, CDR2 FRNRAP. For the CDR3, the DNA is TGTGCTAGTGGTCGGCAGGAAAATCAGCCCCAGCATTTT. Translated: CASGRQENQPQHF.

V and J are TRBV28 and TRBJ2-7, with D tentatively TRBD2 (5 bases). This CDR3 is built from 17 residues. V lost 6 bases, J lost 4 bases, and 25 bases lay in between. CDR1 MDHEN and CDR2 SYDVKM come from the germline V gene. CDR3 bases: TGTGCCAGCAGGGCCTTCTGGACTGGGATGATCTTGTACGAGCAGTACTTC. It is translated as CASRAFWTGMILYEQYF.

The chain couples TRBV19 to TRBJ2-3; TRBD1 is a possible D gene (5 bases). Germline V gives CDR1 LNHDA, CDR2 SQIVND (reference sequence). V was pared by 1 base and J by 6 bases, with 17 bases between. The CDR3 is 16 amino acids. The CDR3 nucleotides read TGTGCCAGTAGTATAGGTCGCAGGGTCGGCGCGGATACGCAGTATTTT. This gives the protein CASSIGRRVGADTQYF.

This clone was counted only a few times. V and J are TRBV14 and TRBJ1-1; D ambiguous. Looked up from germline, CDR1 is SGHDN and CDR2 is FVKESK. Deletions cut 0 bases from V and 11 bases from J, with 16 bases between. The CDR3 spans 14 residues. Here the CDR3 reads CASSQDLTSPVAFF. For the CDR3, the DNA is TGTGCCAGCAGCCAAGATTTGACCTCGCCCGTCGCTTTCTTT. Combining the CDR3 with reference TRBV14 and TRBJ1-1 gives the whole variable domain EAGVTQFPSHSVIEKGQTVTLRCDPISGHDNLYWYRRVMGKEIKFLLHFVKESKQDESGMPNNRFLAERTGGTYSTLKVQPAELEDSGVYFCASSQDLTSPVAFFGQGTRLTVV.

This clone was recorded a few times. The chain links TRBV18 to TRBJ2-6; possibly TRBD2 for D (5 bases). Trimming took 6 bases from V and 0 from J, leaving 18 bases between them. Germline V gene data show CDR1 as KGHSH and CDR2 as LQKENI. The CDR3 is 18 amino acids. The CDR3 region has the DNA TGTGCCAGCTCCCCGCGGACCGCGAGGGCCTCTGGGGCCAACGTCCTGACTTTC. Translation: CASSPRTARASGANVLTF.

The CDR3 spells CASSLGGWVSEQYF. The CDR3 nucleotides read TGTGCCAGCAGCTTAGGGGGCTGGGTCTCCGAGCAGTACTTC. This rearrangement joins TRBV7-8 to TRBJ2-7; D is perhaps TRBD1 (5 bases). The CDR3 sequence is 14 residues long. Germline V lookup: CDR1 SGHVS, CDR2 FQNEAQ. The V end lost 1 base, the J end lost 6 bases, and 13 bases lay between the germline ends.

There are many counts of this clone. The chain carries TRBV5-8 and TRBJ1-1; 9 positions agree with TRBD1. V trimming: 5 bases; J trimming: 3 bases; junction bases outside the gene matches: 5. The germline V gene encodes CDR1 SGHTS and CDR2 YDEGEE. The CDR3 covers 14 residues. The CDR3: CASRRQGGDTEAFF. The CDR3 DNA follows: TGTGCCAGCAGAAGACAGGGGGGGGACACTGAAGCTTTCTTT.

The chain joins TRBV7-2 to TRBJ2-2; D is uncertain. The germline gives CDR1 SGHTA, CDR2 FQGNSA. Trimming took 5 bases from V and 7 from J, leaving 11 bases between them. The CDR3 loop spans 13 amino acids. In DNA, the CDR3 is TGTGCCAGCAGCCCCCCAAAGGGCGGGGAGCTGTTTTTT. Its translation: CASSPPKGGELFF.

The chain has TRBV5-6 and TRBJ2-1; the D is unclear. The CDR3 sequence is 14 residues long. Per the germline V gene, CDR1 is SGHDT and CDR2 is YYEEEE. Trimming shortened V by 4 bases and J by 4 bases, and 12 bases separated the two germline ends. The CDR3 spells CASSRSSVYNEQFF. As DNA, the CDR3 is TGTGCCAGCAGCAGATCGTCTGTGTACAATGAGCAGTTCTTC.

This clone was seen a handful of times. CDR3: CASSPGFPAGNSPLHF. In nucleotides, the CDR3 is TGTGCCAGCTCACCCGGCTTTCCGGCTGGTAATTCACCCCTCCACTTT. The chain couples TRBV18 to TRBJ1-6; D not certain. This CDR3 spans 16 amino acids. CDR1 is KGHSH and CDR2 is LQKENI in the germline V gene. V lost 3 bases, J lost 6 bases, and 15 bases lay in between.

This clone showed up just once. The chain recombines TRBV4-1 with TRBJ2-7; 8 positions agree with TRBD2. This CDR3 comprises 17 residues. CDR1 and CDR2 (germline): MGHRA, YSYEKL. J was trimmed by 2 bases and V by 3 bases; bases with no gene match: 12. The CDR3: CASSQRVGGDETYEQYF. Written as DNA, the CDR3 is TGCGCCAGCAGCCAGAGGGTCGGGGGGGACGAAACCTACGAGCAGTACTTC.

The J gene is TRBJ2-7, the V gene TRBV5-1; TRBD2 agrees at 8 bases. Looked up from germline, CDR1 is SGHRS and CDR2 is YFSETQ. V was clipped by 3 bases and J by 2 bases; unmatched bases: 4. The CDR3 length is 14 residues. As DNA, the CDR3 is TGCGCCAGCAGCTCGGGACTAGAACCCTACGAGCAGTACTTC. It codes for CASSSGLEPYEQYF.

The chain is built from TRBV7-2 and TRBJ2-7; tentatively, D is TRBD2 (5 bases). The V gene's germline CDR1 is SGHTA and CDR2 FQGNSA. CDR3 length: 13 residues. Deletions cut 5 bases from V and 1 base from J, with 9 bases between. The CDR3 region is CASSPGNSYEQYF. The CDR3 DNA follows: TGTGCCAGCAGCCCCGGGAATTCCTACGAGCAGTACTTC.

The gene calls are TRBV14 and TRBJ2-3, with D maybe TRBD1 (6 bases). Germline values: CDR1 SGHDN, CDR2 FVKESK. CDR3 length: 16 residues. V lost 4 bases and J lost 0, with 14 bases in between. The CDR3 DNA reads TGTGCCAGCAGCCCCTGGACAGTTTCTAGCACAGATACGCAGTATTTT. Its protein is CASSPWTVSSTDTQYF.

By its share, this clone is medium-sized. V usage is TRBV6-2 or TRBV6-3 and J usage is TRBJ2-3; tentative D call: TRBD2 (5 bases). CDR3 length: 13 residues. Trimming removed 5 bases at V and 2 bases at J, with 8 bases between. Germline V CDR1 and CDR2: MNHEY, SVGEGT. The CDR3 protein is CASSGLSTDTQYF. As DNA, the CDR3 is TGTGCCAGCAGTGGACTTTCCACAGATACGCAGTATTTT.

The rearrangement joins TRBV27 to TRBJ2-7, with a weak D call TRBD2 (6 bases). Trimming took off 2 bases at V and 3 bases at J, with 8 bases between the two ends. Germline CDR1 and CDR2: MNHEY and SMNVEV (reference sequence). This CDR3 is 13 amino acids long. CDR3 sequence (DNA): TGTGCCAGCAGTTTAGGAGGGATCTACGAGCAGTACTTC. Protein: CASSLGGIYEQYF.

This clone was detected only once. This chain connects TRBV30 to TRBJ2-1; TRBD2 aligns across 8 bases. Germline-derived CDR1 and CDR2 are GTSNPN and SVGIG (reference sequence). V lost 3 bases, J lost 8 bases, and 3 bases stayed unmatched. CDR3 size: 12 residues. Here the CDR3 reads CAWSLGGDEQFF. The CDR3 nucleotides read TGTGCCTGGAGCCTCGGGGGGGATGAGCAGTTCTTC.

The V call is TRBV5-1, the J call TRBJ2-4, with D perhaps matching TRBD1 (6 bases). There are 13 residues in the CDR3. Germline values: CDR1 SGHRS, CDR2 YFSETQ. V lost 4 bases and J lost 6, with 11 bases in between. In DNA form, the CDR3 reads TGCGCCAGCAGCCCGATGGGGGCAAACATTCAGTACTTC. Its protein product is CASSPMGANIQYF.

In nucleotides, the CDR3 is TGTGCCAGCAGTTCCCCGGGATGGGGAGGCGAGCAGTACTTC. Protein sequence: CASSSPGWGGEQYF. V usage is TRBV6-5 and J usage is TRBJ2-7; TRBD2 is a possible D gene (6 bases). Germline assignment: CDR1 MNHEY and CDR2 SVGAGI. CDR3 length equals 14 residues. Trimming took off 4 bases at V and 6 bases at J, with 16 bases between the two ends.